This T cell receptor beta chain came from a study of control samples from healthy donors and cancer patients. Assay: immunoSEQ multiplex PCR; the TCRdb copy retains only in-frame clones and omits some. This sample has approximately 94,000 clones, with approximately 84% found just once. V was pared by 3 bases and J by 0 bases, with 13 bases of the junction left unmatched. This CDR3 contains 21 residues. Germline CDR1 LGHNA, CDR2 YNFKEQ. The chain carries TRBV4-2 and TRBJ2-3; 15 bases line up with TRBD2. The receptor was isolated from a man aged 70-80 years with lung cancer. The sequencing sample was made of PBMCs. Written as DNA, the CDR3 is TGTGCCAGCAGCCAGGATCAAAGGACTAGCGGGGGGGAAACTAGCACAGATACGCAGTATTTT. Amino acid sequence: CASSQDQRTSGGETSTDTQYF.